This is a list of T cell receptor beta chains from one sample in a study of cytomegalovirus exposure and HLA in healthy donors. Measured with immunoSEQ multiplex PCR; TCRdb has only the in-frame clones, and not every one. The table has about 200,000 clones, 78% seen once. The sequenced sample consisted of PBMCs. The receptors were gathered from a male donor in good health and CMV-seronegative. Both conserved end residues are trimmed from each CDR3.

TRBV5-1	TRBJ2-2	ASSFSSDGELF
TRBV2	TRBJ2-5	ASGGLAGVETQY
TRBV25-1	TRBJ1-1	ASSFGRGGQEAF
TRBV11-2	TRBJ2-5	ASSLVEIGGVTQY
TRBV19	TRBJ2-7	ASSIEADYSYEQY
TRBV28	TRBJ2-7	ASSPGGAYEQY
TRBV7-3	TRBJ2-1	ASSFRTSGSGNEQF
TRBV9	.	ASSVAESVAYEQY
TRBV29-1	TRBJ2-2	SASPPTGELF
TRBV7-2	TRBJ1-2	ASSSRFGDYGYT
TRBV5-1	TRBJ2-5	ASSLLPGNQETQY
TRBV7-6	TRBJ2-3	ASSFRTGHTDTQY
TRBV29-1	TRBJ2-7	SVDGTGTAYEQY
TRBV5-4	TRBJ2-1	ASSFPGEQF